One and the same sample provided the 21 T cell receptor beta chains below, sequenced in a study of blood T cell repertoires in COVID-19. Assay used: immunoSEQ multiplex PCR; TCRdb lists only in-frame clones, some missing. Counted here are over 250,000 clones, around 90% occurring once; the ten biggest clones make up 2% to 2.5%. Sequenced material: peripheral blood. These receptors came from a man between 50 and 59 years old with acute or convalescent COVID-19.

The chain's CDR3 is CASSQGGDFYEQYF. CDR3 nucleotide sequence: TGCGCCAGCAGCCAAGGGGGGGATTTCTACGAGCAGTACTTC. The chain uses TRBV4-1 and TRBJ2-7, with TRBD2 as a possible D gene (6 bases). V was shortened by 1 base and J by 3 bases, with 10 bases between the two germline ends. Germline CDR1 is MGHRA and CDR2 is YSYEKL. CDR3 length: 14 amino acids.

This chain links TRBV4-2 with TRBJ1-2; a weak D match, TRBD1 (6 bases). There are 15 residues in the CDR3. Germline lookup yields CDR1 LGHNA and CDR2 YNFKEQ. Trimming cost V 4 bases and J 4 bases, with 16 bases left between them. CDR3 DNA: TGTGCCAGCAGCCCCCGGCAGGGGTTCCCCTATGGCTACACCTTC. This translates into CASSPRQGFPYGYTF.

CDR3 loop: CASRAGQVLFYGYTF. DNA for the CDR3: TGTGCCAGCAGGGCGGGACAGGTTTTATTCTATGGCTACACCTTC. The chain carries TRBV6-5 and TRBJ1-2, with 8 positions matching TRBD1. The CDR3 runs 15 residues. CDR1 is MNHEY and CDR2 is SVGAGI in the germline V gene. With 6 bases clipped from V and 4 bases from J, the junction kept 10 bases outside the gene matches.

The chain joins TRBV9 to TRBJ1-1; D is uncertain. The length of the CDR3 is 14 residues. CDR1 is SGDLS and CDR2 is YYNGEE in the germline V gene. V was pared by 3 bases and J by 0 bases, with 9 bases between. CDR3 in amino acids: CASSAYQVNTEAFF. CDR3 DNA: TGTGCCAGCAGCGCCTATCAAGTGAACACTGAAGCTTTCTTT. Full variable domain (rest looked up from reference TRBV9 and TRBJ1-1): DSGVTQTPKHLITATGQRVTLRCSPRSGDLSVYWYQQSLDQGLQFLIQYYNGEERAKGNILERFSAQQFPDLHSELNLSSLELGDSALYFCASSAYQVNTEAFFGQGTRLTVV.

The chain uses TRBV5-5 and TRBJ1-2, with D uncertain. Germline V lookup: CDR1 SGHKS, CDR2 YYEKEE (reference sequence). The ends were cut back, 4 bases at V and 1 base at J, with 11 bases in the middle. The CDR3 is 14 residues long. CDR3 protein: CASSPSGNNYGYTF. As DNA, the CDR3 is TGTGCCAGCAGCCCCTCGGGGAATAACTATGGCTACACCTTC.

A note on this clone: Other DNA sequences in the same sample also yield this CDR3. The chain uses TRBV5-1 and TRBJ2-3; the match to TRBD1 covers 7 bases. Germline CDR1 is SGHRS and CDR2 is YFSETQ. Losses at the gene ends were 0 bases for V and 0 bases for J; bases not matched to a gene: 1. This CDR3 spans 15 amino acids. CDR3 nucleotide sequence: TGCGCCAGCAGCTTGGGACAGGGAAGCACAGATACGCAGTATTTT. It yields the protein CASSLGQGSTDTQYF.

The chain joins TRBV6-6 to TRBJ1-5; 7 positions agree with TRBD1. From germline, CDR1 is MNHNY and CDR2 SVGAGI (reference sequence). Unmatched junction bases numbered 7, after V lost 6 bases and J lost 5 bases. The CDR3 totals 14 residues. CDR3 region: CASSSDRSYQPQHF. DNA of the CDR3: TGTGCCAGCAGCTCGGACAGGAGCTATCAGCCCCAGCATTTT.

This clone showed up just once. The chain couples TRBV5-1 to TRBJ2-7, with 7 bases fitting TRBD2. Germline V lookup: CDR1 SGHRS, CDR2 YFSETQ. The CDR3 is made up of 14 amino acids. V trimming: 9 bases; J trimming: 3 bases; junction bases outside the gene matches: 12. In DNA form, the CDR3 reads TGCGCCACCTCGCGGGGACCGGGGGGCTACGAGCAGTACTTC. It specifies CATSRGPGGYEQYF.

This sequence joins TRBV4-1 and TRBJ2-2; possibly TRBD1 for D (6 bases). The ends were cut back, 6 bases at V and 1 base at J, with 12 bases in the middle. CDR1 is MGHRA, CDR2 YSYEKL, per germline. This CDR3 region has 15 residues. The CDR3 region is CASRQGQLNTGELFF. CDR3 coding DNA: TGCGCCAGCAGGCAGGGACAACTGAACACCGGGGAGCTGTTTTTT.

CDR3 amino acids: CASSPGLSSGNTIYF. The CDR3 region has the DNA TGTGCCAGCTCACCGGGACTGAGCTCTGGAAACACCATATATTTT. The chain links TRBV18 to TRBJ1-3; a possible D gene is TRBD1 (5 bases). Germline V gene lookup returns CDR1 KGHSH and CDR2 LQKENI. This CDR3 is 15 amino acids long. V dropped 3 bases and J dropped 0 bases, with 9 bases sitting between them.

This chain connects TRBV5-4 to TRBJ1-1; no firm D call. The V and J ends lost 4 bases and 2 bases respectively, with 6 bases between them. From germline, CDR1 is SGHNT and CDR2 YYREEE (reference sequence). The CDR3 length is 12 residues. CDR3: CASSTRNTEAFF. CDR3 DNA: TGTGCCAGCAGCACGAGAAACACTGAAGCTTTCTTT.

This clone was detected once. The genes are TRBV6-5 and TRBJ1-5; 10 bases are a match to TRBD1. Germline CDR1 reads MNHEY; CDR2 reads SVGAGI. The CDR3 contains 14 residues. J lost 6 bases, V lost 6 bases, and 5 bases had no gene match. The CDR3 reads CASSFGQGGQPQHF. The CDR3 DNA reads as TGTGCCAGCAGCTTTGGACAGGGGGGTCAGCCCCAGCATTTT.

Written as DNA, the CDR3 is TGCGCCAGCAGTCTGGACAGGGAAGGTGAAAAACTGTTTTTT. Amino acid sequence: CASSLDREGEKLFF. This chain joins TRBV5-1 and TRBJ1-4; TRBD1 aligns across 8 bases. CDR3 length: 14 amino acids. Trimming at V came to 5 bases and at J to 7 bases, leaving 7 bases not matched to a gene. Germline lookup yields CDR1 SGHRS and CDR2 YFSETQ.

This chain joins TRBV5-6 and TRBJ1-4; D is uncertain. V lost 4 bases to trimming and J lost 7 bases, with 17 bases between them. The CDR3 sequence is 15 residues long. From germline, CDR1 is SGHDT and CDR2 YYEEEE. The CDR3 DNA reads TGTGCCAGCAGCCATGGGAGTGGCACTCGTGAAAAACTGTTTTTT. It translates to CASSHGSGTREKLFF.

The chain carries TRBV3-1 (or the pseudogene TRBV3-2) and TRBJ2-7; D gene unclear. Trimming took 0 bases from V and 7 from J, leaving 16 bases between them. The CDR3 spans 15 residues. Germline V gene sequence: CDR1 LGHDT, CDR2 YNNKEL (reference sequence). The CDR3: CASSQDRPIYKEQYF. DNA for the CDR3: TGTGCCAGCAGCCAAGATCGCCCTATATATAAAGAGCAGTACTTC.

There are a few counts of this clone. The rearrangement links TRBV29-1 to TRBJ2-3, with 9 bases matching TRBD1. The CDR3 has 14 residues. Germline CDR1 SQVTM, CDR2 ANQGSEA. Germline trimming cut 8 bases from V and 5 bases from J; bases unmatched to any gene: 11. The DNA of the CDR3 is TGCAGCATCGCCCGGGGACAGGGTGGAGATACGCAGTATTTT. This gives the protein CSIARGQGGDTQYF.

This clone occurred once. The gene calls are TRBV5-1 and TRBJ2-1; tentatively, D is TRBD1 (5 bases). The V end was cut by 0 bases, the J end by 9 bases, with 10 bases between. The CDR3 consists of 13 residues. Germline CDR1 is SGHRS and CDR2 is YFSETQ. The CDR3 spells CASSLEGSGEQFF. DNA of the CDR3: TGCGCCAGCAGCTTGGAGGGGTCCGGTGAGCAGTTCTTC.

The genes are TRBV5-1 and TRBJ2-1; TRBD1 matches 7 bases. Looked up from germline, CDR1 is SGHRS and CDR2 is YFSETQ. V gave up 5 bases and J gave up 13 bases; unmatched junction bases: 6. The CDR3 covers 11 residues. In nucleotides, the CDR3 is TGCGCCAGCAGAGGGGGCAGGGATCAGTTCTTC. Translating it yields CASRGGRDQFF.

The V and J genes are TRBV5-4 and TRBJ2-7, with TRBD1 matching over 8 bases. J lost 3 bases, V lost 1 base, and 3 bases had no gene match. This CDR3 region has 14 residues. Per the germline V gene, CDR1 is SGHNT and CDR2 is YYREEE (reference sequence). CDR3 sequence: CASSLPDRVYEQYF. The CDR3 DNA reads TGTGCCAGCAGCTTGCCGGACAGGGTCTACGAGCAGTACTTC.

The J gene is TRBJ2-1, the V gene TRBV9; TRBD1 aligns across 9 bases. The CDR3 runs 17 residues. The ends lost 0 bases at V and 2 bases at J; junction bases unmatched: 6. CDR1 is SGDLS, CDR2 YYNGEE, per germline. CDR3 nucleotide sequence: TGTGCCAGCAGCGTAGGTGAAAGGGACAGGGCCTACAATGAGCAGTTCTTC. Translating gives CASSVGERDRAYNEQFF.

V usage is TRBV29-1 and J usage is TRBJ2-2; tentative D call: TRBD2 (5 bases). The germline V gene encodes CDR1 SQVTM and CDR2 ANQGSEA. V shed 6 bases and J shed 1 base, with 12 bases lying between them. The CDR3 loop spans 14 amino acids. The CDR3 is CSVVRGMNTGELFF. CDR3 nucleotide sequence: TGCAGCGTGGTCCGAGGGATGAACACCGGGGAGCTGTTTTTT.